The entry below gives a single TCR beta chain sequence along with its context. The data belong to a study of technical replicates of blood from a handful of donors. Clones were sequenced by immunoSEQ multiplex PCR, and TCRdb holds only the in-frame ones, with some missing. The table has about 93,000 clones, about 95% seen once; the top ten hold just over 0.25%. This CDR3 is built from 14 residues. Germline CDR1 GTSNPN, CDR2 SVGIG (reference sequence). Trimming shortened V by 5 bases and J by 2 bases, and 14 bases separated the two germline ends. The origin of this receptor is a human donor in good health. The rearrangement joins TRBV30 to TRBJ2-3, with D maybe TRBD2 (6 bases). Sequencing was done on a sample of T cells isolated from PBMCs. CDR3 sequence: CAWSGLTLTDTQYF. Here the CDR3 DNA reads TGTGCCTGGTCGGGACTTACCCTCACAGATACGCAGTATTTT.